The sequence of this TCR beta chain was determined in a study of blood T cell repertoires in COVID-19. Study at large: Sites in the United States, Italy and Spain provided acute and convalescent COVID-19 samples. Nucleic acid was either cDNA or gDNA, and it came from T cells, B-cell-depleted T cells, or PBMCs.

Authors' data handling: Estimates of nucleated cell counts were drawn from the amplification of reference gene primers. The repertoire was sequenced with immunoSEQ multiplex PCR; TCRdb's copy has only in-frame clones and lacks some. That table is the source of V, J and clone size, and D and trimming were worked out from the DNA. The sample includes 110,000 to 150,000 clones, 75% to 85% of them seen just once. Germline values: CDR1 KGHSH, CDR2 LQKENI. After removal of 6 bases from V and 5 bases from J, the junction contained 6 bases not matched to a gene. The CDR3 is 14 residues long. The chain combines TRBV18 with TRBJ2-7, with TRBD2 identical over 11 bases. The origin of this receptor is a man aged 65 to 85 who had recovered from COVID-19. The sequenced sample consisted of peripheral blood. CDR3 sequence: CASSLGLAEDEQYF. The CDR3 DNA is TGTGCCAGCTCCCTGGGACTAGCGGAGGACGAGCAGTACTTC.